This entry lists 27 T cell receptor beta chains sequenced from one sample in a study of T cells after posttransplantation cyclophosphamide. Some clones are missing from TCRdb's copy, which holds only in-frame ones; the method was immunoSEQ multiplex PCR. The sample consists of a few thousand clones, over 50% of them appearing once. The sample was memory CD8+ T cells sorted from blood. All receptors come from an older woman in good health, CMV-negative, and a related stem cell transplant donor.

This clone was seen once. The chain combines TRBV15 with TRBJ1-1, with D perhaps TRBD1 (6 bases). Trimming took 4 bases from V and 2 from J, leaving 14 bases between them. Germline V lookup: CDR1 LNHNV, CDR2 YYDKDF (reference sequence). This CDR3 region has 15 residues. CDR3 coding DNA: TGTGCCACCAGCACCCTGACAGGCGGAAACACTGAAGCTTTCTTT. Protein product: CATSTLTGGNTEAFF.

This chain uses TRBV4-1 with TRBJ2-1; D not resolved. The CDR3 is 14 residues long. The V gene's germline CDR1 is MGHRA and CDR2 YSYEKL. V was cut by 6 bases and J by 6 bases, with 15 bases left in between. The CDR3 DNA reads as TGCGCCAGCAGGGTGGGCCCAAATGGCAATGAGCAGTTCTTC. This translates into CASRVGPNGNEQFF.

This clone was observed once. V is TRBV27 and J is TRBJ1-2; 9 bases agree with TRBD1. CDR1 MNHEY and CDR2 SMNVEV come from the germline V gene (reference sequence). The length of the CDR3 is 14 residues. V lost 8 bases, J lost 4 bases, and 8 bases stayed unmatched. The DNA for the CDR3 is TGTGCCAGCTCCGGGACAGGGAGCATCTATGGCTACACCTTC. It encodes CASSGTGSIYGYTF.

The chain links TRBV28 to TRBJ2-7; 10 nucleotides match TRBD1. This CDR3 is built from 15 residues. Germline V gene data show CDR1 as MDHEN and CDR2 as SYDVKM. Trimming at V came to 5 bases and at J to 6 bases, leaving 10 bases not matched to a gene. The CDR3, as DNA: TGTGCCAGCAGTCTTATAGACAGGGGGCTGGGCGAGCAGTACTTC. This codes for CASSLIDRGLGEQYF.

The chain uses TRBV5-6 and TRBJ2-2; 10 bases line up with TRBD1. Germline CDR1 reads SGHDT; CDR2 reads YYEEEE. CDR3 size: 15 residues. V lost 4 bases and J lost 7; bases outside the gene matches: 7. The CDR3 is CASSAGTGDLGELFF. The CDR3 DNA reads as TGTGCCAGCAGCGCCGGGACAGGGGATCTCGGGGAGCTGTTTTTT.

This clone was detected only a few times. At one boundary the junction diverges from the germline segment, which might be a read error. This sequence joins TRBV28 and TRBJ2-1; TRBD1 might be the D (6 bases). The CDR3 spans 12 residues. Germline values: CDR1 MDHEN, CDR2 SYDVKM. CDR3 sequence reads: CASSSLQGSELF. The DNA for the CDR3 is TGTGCCAGCAGTTCCCTACAGGGATCGGAGCTCTTC.

The CDR3 coding sequence is TGTGCCAGCACGGGACTAGCGGGAGGCCTACTCAATGAGCAGTTCTTC. This codes for CASTGLAGGLLNEQFF. The chain is built from TRBV27 and TRBJ2-1, with 15 bases that match TRBD2. The ends lost 7 bases at V and 6 bases at J; junction bases unmatched: 7. Germline V gives CDR1 MNHEY, CDR2 SMNVEV (reference sequence). The CDR3 is 16 amino acids.

The CDR3 coding sequence is TGTGCCAGCAGCTTATATGGTGCAGCAGGCGGCTACACCTTC. Its translation is CASSLYGAAGGYTF. V gene TRBV13 combines with J gene TRBJ1-2; D not certain. Germline-derived CDR1 and CDR2 are PRHDT and FYEKMQ (reference sequence). Deletions cut 2 bases from V and 8 bases from J, with 15 bases between. This CDR3 contains 14 residues.

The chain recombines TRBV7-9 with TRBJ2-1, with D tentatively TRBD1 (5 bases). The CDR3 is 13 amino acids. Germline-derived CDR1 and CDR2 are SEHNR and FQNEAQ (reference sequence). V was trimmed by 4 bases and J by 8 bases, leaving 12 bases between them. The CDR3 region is CASSSALGHEQFF. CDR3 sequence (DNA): TGTGCCAGCAGCTCGGCCTTGGGGCATGAGCAGTTCTTC. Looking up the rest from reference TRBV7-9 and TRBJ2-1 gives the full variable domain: DTGVSQNPRHKITKRGQNVTFRCDPISEHNRLYWYRQTLGQGPEFLTYFQNEAQLEKSRLLSDRFSAERPKGSFSTLEIQRTEQGDSAMYLCASSSALGHEQFFGPGTRLTVL.

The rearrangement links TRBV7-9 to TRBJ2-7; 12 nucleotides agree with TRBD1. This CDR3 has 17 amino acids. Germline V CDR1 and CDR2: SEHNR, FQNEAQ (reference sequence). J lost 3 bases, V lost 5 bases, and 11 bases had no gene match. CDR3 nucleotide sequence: TGTGCCAGCAGCGCGTACACCGGGACAGGGGGCTTCTACGAGCAGTACTTC. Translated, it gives CASSAYTGTGGFYEQYF.

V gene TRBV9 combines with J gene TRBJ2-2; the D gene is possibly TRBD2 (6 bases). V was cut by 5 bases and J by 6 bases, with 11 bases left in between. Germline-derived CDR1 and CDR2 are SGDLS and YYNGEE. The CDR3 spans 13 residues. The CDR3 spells CASSSGDAGELFF. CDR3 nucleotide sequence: TGTGCCAGCAGTTCGGGGGATGCCGGGGAGCTGTTTTTT.

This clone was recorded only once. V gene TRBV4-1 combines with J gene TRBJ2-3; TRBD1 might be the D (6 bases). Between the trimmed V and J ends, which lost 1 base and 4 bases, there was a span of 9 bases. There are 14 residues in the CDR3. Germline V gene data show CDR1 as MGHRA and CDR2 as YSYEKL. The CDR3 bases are TGCGCCAGCAGCCAAGCGGGACAACCAGATACGCAGTATTTT. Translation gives CASSQAGQPDTQYF.

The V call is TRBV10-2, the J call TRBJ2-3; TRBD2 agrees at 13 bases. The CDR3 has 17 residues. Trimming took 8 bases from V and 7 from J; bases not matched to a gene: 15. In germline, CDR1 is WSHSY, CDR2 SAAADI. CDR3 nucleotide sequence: TGCGCCAGCGAGGGACTAGCGGGGAACCATGCACAATATACGCAGTATTTT. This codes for CASEGLAGNHAQYTQYF.

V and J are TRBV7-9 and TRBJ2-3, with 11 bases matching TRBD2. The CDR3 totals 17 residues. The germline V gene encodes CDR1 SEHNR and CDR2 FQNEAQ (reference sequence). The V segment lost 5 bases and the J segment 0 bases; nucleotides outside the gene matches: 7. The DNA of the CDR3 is TGTGCCAGCAGCGCGTCACTAGCGGGGGCTAGCACAGATACGCAGTATTTT. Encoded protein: CASSASLAGASTDTQYF.

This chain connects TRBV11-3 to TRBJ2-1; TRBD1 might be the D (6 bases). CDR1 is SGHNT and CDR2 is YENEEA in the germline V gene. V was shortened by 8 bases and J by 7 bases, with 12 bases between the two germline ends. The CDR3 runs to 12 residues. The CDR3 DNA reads TGTGCCAGCGCCCTAGGGGGAAATGAGCAGTTCTTC. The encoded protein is CASALGGNEQFF.

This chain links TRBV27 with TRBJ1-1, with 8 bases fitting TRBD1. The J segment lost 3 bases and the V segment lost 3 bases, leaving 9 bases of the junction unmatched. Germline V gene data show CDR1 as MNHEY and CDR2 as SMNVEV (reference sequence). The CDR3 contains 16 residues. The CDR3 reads CASSFLGQGSDTEAFF. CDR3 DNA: TGTGCCAGCAGTTTCCTCGGACAGGGCAGTGACACTGAAGCTTTCTTT.

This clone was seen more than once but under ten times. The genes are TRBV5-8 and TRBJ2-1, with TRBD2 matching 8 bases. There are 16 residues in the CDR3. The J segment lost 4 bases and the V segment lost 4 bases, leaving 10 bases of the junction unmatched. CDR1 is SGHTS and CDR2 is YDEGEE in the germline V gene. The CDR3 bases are TGTGCCAGCAGCCCTAGCGGGCGCCCGGGGTACAATGAGCAGTTCTTC. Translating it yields CASSPSGRPGYNEQFF.

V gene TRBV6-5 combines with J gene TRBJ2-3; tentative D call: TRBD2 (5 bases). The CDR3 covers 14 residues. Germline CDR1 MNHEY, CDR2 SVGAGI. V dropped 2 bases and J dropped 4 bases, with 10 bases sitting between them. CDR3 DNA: TGTGCCAGCAGTTACCTGGGAGAGGCAGATACGCAGTATTTT. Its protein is CASSYLGEADTQYF.

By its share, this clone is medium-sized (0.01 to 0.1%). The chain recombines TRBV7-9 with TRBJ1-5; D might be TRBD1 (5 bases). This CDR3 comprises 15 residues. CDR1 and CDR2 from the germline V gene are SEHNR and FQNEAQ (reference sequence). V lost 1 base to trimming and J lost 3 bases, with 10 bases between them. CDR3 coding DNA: TGTGCCAGCAGCTTAGAGGGGTATGACAATCAGCCCCAGCATTTT. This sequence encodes CASSLEGYDNQPQHF.

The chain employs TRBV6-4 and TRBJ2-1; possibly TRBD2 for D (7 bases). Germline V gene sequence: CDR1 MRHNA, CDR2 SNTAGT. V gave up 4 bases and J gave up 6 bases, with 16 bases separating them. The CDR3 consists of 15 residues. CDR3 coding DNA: TGTGCCAGCAGTGTATCCGGGGGCGGGAGCAATGAGCAGTTCTTC. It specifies CASSVSGGGSNEQFF.

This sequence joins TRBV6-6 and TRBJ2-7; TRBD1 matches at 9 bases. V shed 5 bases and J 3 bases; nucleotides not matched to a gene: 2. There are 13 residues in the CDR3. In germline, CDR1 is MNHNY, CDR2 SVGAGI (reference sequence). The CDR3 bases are TGTGCCAGCAGTCCGACAGGGGGCTACGAGCAGTACTTC. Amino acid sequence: CASSPTGGYEQYF.

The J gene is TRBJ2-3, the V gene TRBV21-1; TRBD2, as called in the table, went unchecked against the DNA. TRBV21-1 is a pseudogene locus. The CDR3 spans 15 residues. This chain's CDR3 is CASSISGSSTDTQYF. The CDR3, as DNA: TGTGCCAGCAGCATTAGCGGGTCTAGCACAGATACGCAGTATTTT.

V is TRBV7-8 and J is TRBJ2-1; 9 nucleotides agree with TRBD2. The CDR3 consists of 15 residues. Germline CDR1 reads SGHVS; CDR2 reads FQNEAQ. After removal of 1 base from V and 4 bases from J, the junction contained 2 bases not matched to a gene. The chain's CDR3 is CASSLGLAEYNEQFF. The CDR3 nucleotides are TGTGCCAGCAGCTTAGGACTAGCGGAATACAATGAGCAGTTCTTC.

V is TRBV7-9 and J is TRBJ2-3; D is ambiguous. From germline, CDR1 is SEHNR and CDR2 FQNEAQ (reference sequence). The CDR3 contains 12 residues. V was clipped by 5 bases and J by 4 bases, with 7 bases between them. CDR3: CASSPGADTQYF. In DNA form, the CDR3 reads TGTGCCAGCAGCCCCGGTGCAGATACGCAGTATTTT.

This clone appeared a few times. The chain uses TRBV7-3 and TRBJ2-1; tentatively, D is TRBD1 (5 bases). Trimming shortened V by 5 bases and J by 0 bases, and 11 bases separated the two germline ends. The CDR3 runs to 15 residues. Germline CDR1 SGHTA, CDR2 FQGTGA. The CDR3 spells CASSPGHNSYNEQFF. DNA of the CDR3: TGTGCCAGCAGCCCCGGACACAACTCCTACAATGAGCAGTTCTTC.

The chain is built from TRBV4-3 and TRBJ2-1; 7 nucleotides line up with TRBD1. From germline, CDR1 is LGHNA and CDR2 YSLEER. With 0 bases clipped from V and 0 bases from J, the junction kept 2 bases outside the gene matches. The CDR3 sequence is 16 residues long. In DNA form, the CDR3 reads TGCGCCAGCAGCCAAGACAGGGGGAGCTCCTACAATGAGCAGTTCTTC. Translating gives CASSQDRGSSYNEQFF.

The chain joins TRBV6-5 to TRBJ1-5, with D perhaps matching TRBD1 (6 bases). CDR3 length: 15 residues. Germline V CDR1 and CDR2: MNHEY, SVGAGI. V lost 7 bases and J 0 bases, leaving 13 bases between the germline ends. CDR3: CASTPGQYSNQPQHF. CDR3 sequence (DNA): TGTGCCAGCACCCCCGGACAGTATAGCAATCAGCCCCAGCATTTT.